The 3 T cell receptor beta chains presented below share a single source sample, sequenced in a study of OX40 agonist ivuxolimab in advanced cancers. Clones were read by immunoSEQ multiplex PCR, and TCRdb kept only the in-frame ones, dropping some. The sample shows tens of thousands of clones, approximately 78% of them seen only once. Sequencing used CD4+ or CD8+ T cells sorted from blood, obtained in a trial of the OX40 agonist ivuxolimab. The receptors stem from an adult with an advanced solid tumor such as melanoma, head and neck, liver or kidney cancer.

The chain is built from TRBV19 and TRBJ1-4; the D is unclear. Trimming removed 3 bases from V and 0 bases from J, with 20 bases in between. The germline CDR1 and CDR2 sequences are LNHDA and SQIVND (reference sequence). The CDR3 loop spans 19 amino acids. The CDR3: CASSIGFLRSQSTNEKLFF. CDR3 DNA sequence: TGTGCCAGTAGTATTGGGTTCCTACGGTCCCAATCAACTAATGAAAAACTGTTTTTT.

This chain connects TRBV5-1 to TRBJ2-7; TRBD1 is a possible D gene (5 bases). Germline loops: CDR1 SGHRS, CDR2 YFSETQ. This CDR3 contains 13 residues. Trimming removed 0 bases at V and 4 bases at J, with 8 bases between. CDR3 nucleotide sequence: TGCGCCAGCAGCTTGGGACAGTTATACGAGCAGTACTTC. It encodes CASSLGQLYEQYF. Supplemented by reference TRBV5-1 and TRBJ2-7, the full variable domain reads KAGVTQTPRYLIKTRGQQVTLSCSPISGHRSVSWYQQTPGQGLQFLFEYFSETQRNKGNFPGRFSGRQFSNSRSEMNVSTLELGDSALYLCASSLGQLYEQYFGPGTRLTVT.

The chain uses TRBV18 and TRBJ2-1; no definite D call. The ends were cut back, 3 bases at V and 8 bases at J, with 8 bases in the middle. The CDR3 covers 12 residues. In germline, CDR1 is KGHSH, CDR2 LQKENI. CDR3 residues: CASSPQVDEQFF. CDR3 sequence (DNA): TGTGCCAGCTCACCCCAGGTCGATGAGCAGTTCTTC.